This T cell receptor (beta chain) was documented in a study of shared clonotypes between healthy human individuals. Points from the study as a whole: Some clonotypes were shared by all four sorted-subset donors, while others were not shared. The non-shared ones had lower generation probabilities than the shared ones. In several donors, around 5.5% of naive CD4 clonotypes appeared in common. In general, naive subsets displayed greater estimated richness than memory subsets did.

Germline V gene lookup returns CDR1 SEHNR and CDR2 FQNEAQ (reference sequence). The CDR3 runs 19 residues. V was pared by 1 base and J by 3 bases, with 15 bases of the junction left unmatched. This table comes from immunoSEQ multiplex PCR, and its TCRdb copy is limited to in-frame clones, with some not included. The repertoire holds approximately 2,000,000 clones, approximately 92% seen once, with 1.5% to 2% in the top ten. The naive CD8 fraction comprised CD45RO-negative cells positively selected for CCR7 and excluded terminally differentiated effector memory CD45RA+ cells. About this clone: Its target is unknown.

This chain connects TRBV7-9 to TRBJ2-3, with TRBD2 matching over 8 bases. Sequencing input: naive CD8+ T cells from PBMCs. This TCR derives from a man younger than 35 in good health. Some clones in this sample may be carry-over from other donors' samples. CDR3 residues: CASSLEIHSGLEETDTQYF. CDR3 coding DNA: TGTGCCAGCAGCTTAGAGATACACTCGGGACTAGAGGAAACAGATACGCAGTATTTT.